This T cell receptor beta chain was captured in a study of shared clonotypes between healthy human individuals. The study, taken as a whole, reports: Relative to memory subsets, naive subsets generally showed larger estimated richness.

As to this clone: Its target is unknown.

Trimming pared 7 bases from V and 1 base from J, leaving 10 bases between. This CDR3 spans 13 amino acids. Germline CDR1 is SGHTA and CDR2 is FQGNSA. The genomic DNA of each subset was split evenly across several immunoSEQ plates. Sequenced by immunoSEQ multiplex PCR; TCRdb stores in-frame clones only, minus some. The table lists over 300,000 clones, over 75% of them singletons. The TCR sequence derives from a man aged 18 to 29 in good health. Material for sequencing was memory CD8+ T cells sorted from blood. Subset noted: CD45RO+ cells pooled with CCR7-negative TemRA cells. The rearrangement joins TRBV7-2 to TRBJ1-1; a weak D match, TRBD1 (6 bases). The chain's CDR3 is CASTKTGNTEAFF. Here the CDR3 DNA reads TGTGCCAGCACGAAGACAGGGAACACTGAAGCTTTCTTT.